Listed here are 2 T cell receptor beta chains from one sample, sequenced in a study of vaccination and CD4 T cells after COVID-19. The antigens of these receptors remain unknown. Noted treatment: approximately 11-day PBMC culture with coronavirus spike peptide pools or control peptides (ViraFEST assay). With the Oncomine TCR Beta short-read assay, DNA from cultured CD4+ T cells was sequenced. TCRdb reprocessed the PCR reads with MiXCR, giving one entry per CDR3 protein. Of 7,000 to 8,500 distinct CDR3 sequences in the sample, approximately 60% were seen once. Specimen: CD4+ T cells from blood, cultured in vitro. The source of these receptors is a human donor who had recovered from COVID-19.

The chain links TRBV19 to TRBJ1-1; TRBD1 matches at 8 bases. The CDR3 loop spans 17 amino acids. V trimming: 7 bases; J trimming: 1 base; junction bases outside the gene matches: 14. Germline CDR1 reads LNHDA; CDR2 reads SQIVND (reference sequence). This CDR3 is CASISGTGTGKNTEAFF. For the CDR3, the DNA is TGTGCCAGTATCTCCGGGACAGGTACAGGGAAGAACACTGAAGCTTTCTTT.

The CDR3 nucleotides read TGTGCCAGCAGTTACGGGGGAGACTACGAGCAGTACTTC. Residues: CASSYGGDYEQYF. This chain links TRBV6-5 with TRBJ2-7; D could derive from TRBD1 or TRBD2 (5 bases each). The germline V and J ends were trimmed by 2 bases and 3 bases, with 8 bases remaining between them. Germline V CDR1 and CDR2: MNHEY, SVGAGI. This CDR3 comprises 13 residues.